Listed below are T cell receptor beta chains from one sample, sequenced in a study of blood T cell repertoires in COVID-19. Profiling relied on immunoSEQ multiplex PCR, and the TCRdb table lists in-frame clones only, not all of them. Here the sample spans under 200,000 clones, 79% being singletons. Sequences were obtained from peripheral blood. These receptors were obtained from a man aged 55 to 69 with active or convalescent COVID-19. Both conserved end residues are part of each CDR3. A D gene is named only where the DNA matches it firmly. Size is omitted from some rows. Given values are once, few, many or a class for expanded clones.

d_call clone_size j_call v_call cdr3_aa cdr3_nt
NA once TRBJ1-2 TRBV15 CATSMGGSSYGYTF TGTGCCACCAGCATGGGGGGGAGTTCCTATGGCTACACCTTC
NA NA TRBJ2-1 TRBV6-1 CASSEGISAYSYNEQFF TGTGCCAGCAGTGAAGGAATTAGCGCGTACTCCTACAATGAGCAGTTCTTC
TRBD1 NA TRBJ2-3 TRBV9 CASSALGQGAQDTQYF TGTGCCAGCAGCGCTTTGGGACAGGGGGCGCAAGATACGCAGTATTTT
NA NA TRBJ1-2 TRBV15 CATSMGANYGYTF TGTGCCACCAGCATGGGGGCCAACTATGGCTACACCTTC
NA NA TRBJ1-2 TRBV21-1 CASSRIDPNPGVSPSTNYGYTF TGTGCCAGCAGCAGAATTGACCCCAACCCAGGGGTGTCTCCCAGTACTAACTATGGCTACACCTTC
NA NA TRBJ2-1 TRBV4-1 CASSQRVFSNHEQFF TGCGCCAGCAGCCAACGGGTCTTCTCGAACCATGAGCAGTTCTTC
NA NA TRBJ1-2 TRBV10-3 CAVKGVGYGYTF TGTGCCGTGAAGGGGGTGGGCTATGGCTACACCTTC
TRBD1 NA TRBJ1-2 TRBV5-4 CASSLGTGGFLYGYTF TGTGCCAGCAGCTTGGGGACAGGGGGGTTTCTCTATGGCTACACCTTC
TRBD1 NA TRBJ1-6 TRBV10-3 CAISEAGTANSPLHF TGTGCCATCAGTGAGGCCGGGACAGCTAATTCACCCCTCCACTTT
TRBD1 NA TRBJ2-1 TRBV29-1 CSVSNGGGDRAVINEQFF TGCAGCGTTTCCAATGGGGGAGGGGACAGGGCCGTCATCAATGAGCAGTTCTTC
NA NA TRBJ2-7 TRBV27 CASRVQASYEQYF TGTGCCAGCAGGGTGCAGGCCTCCTACGAGCAGTACTTC
TRBD2 once TRBJ2-7 TRBV6-5 CASSYSLAGAYEQYF TGTGCCAGCAGTTACTCCCTAGCGGGAGCCTACGAGCAGTACTTC
NA NA TRBJ2-3 TRBV7-3 CASRYSGASTDTQYF TGTGCCAGCAGATATTCAGGGGCTAGCACAGATACGCAGTATTTT
TRBD2 few TRBJ2-7 TRBV5-1 CASSLGTSGKNEQYF TGCGCCAGCAGCCTCGGGACTAGCGGGAAGAACGAGCAGTACTTC
NA once TRBJ2-2 TRBV2 CASSGRTVNTGELFF TGTGCCAGCAGTGGTCGGACAGTCAACACCGGGGAGCTGTTTTTT
TRBD2 NA TRBJ2-2 TRBV6-2/TRBV6-3 CASSYGTSGRRTGELFF TGTGCCAGCAGTTACGGGACTAGCGGGAGACGAACCGGGGAGCTGTTTTTT
NA NA TRBJ2-7 TRBV12-3/TRBV12-4 CASSLSLYEQYF TGTGCCAGCAGCCTGTCCCTCTACGAGCAGTACTTC
NA NA TRBJ1-2 TRBV24-1 CATSEWDTRGYTF TGTGCCACCAGTGAGTGGGACACCCGTGGCTACACCTTC
NA NA TRBJ1-1 TRBV7-3 CASSPSGGGTEAFF TGTGCCAGCAGCCCATCCGGGGGGGGCACTGAAGCTTTCTTT
TRBD2 NA TRBJ2-1 TRBV4-3 CASGLAGGQNHEQFF TGCGCCAGTGGTTTGGCGGGAGGACAAAATCATGAGCAGTTCTTC
TRBD2 NA TRBJ2-3 TRBV3-1/TRBV3-2 CASSQEIPGLAGGRGTDTQYF TGTGCCAGCAGCCAAGAAATCCCCGGACTAGCGGGAGGTAGGGGCACAGATACGCAGTATTTT
NA once TRBJ1-2 TRBV5-1 CASSLGGQNNYGYTF TGCGCCAGCAGCTTAGGGGGACAAAACAACTATGGCTACACCTTC
TRBD1 NA TRBJ1-2 TRBV7-9 CASSSFRGQTGYTF TGTGCCAGCAGTTCTTTCAGGGGGCAGACTGGCTACACCTTC
NA NA TRBJ1-1 TRBV19 CASSSIPANSEAFF TGTGCCAGTAGTAGTATCCCTGCCAACTCTGAAGCTTTCTTT
TRBD2 NA TRBJ2-3 TRBV5-1 CASSAYSSGTDTQYF TGCGCCAGCAGCGCTTACTCTAGCGGAACAGATACGCAGTATTTT
TRBD2 NA TRBJ2-2 TRBV19 CASSMAVRRTWGGTGELFF TGTGCCAGTAGTATGGCGGTCAGACGGACTTGGGGGGGGACCGGGGAGCTGTTTTTT
TRBD2 NA TRBJ2-3 TRBV18 CASSPRLAGTDTQYF TGTGCCAGCTCACCAAGACTAGCGGGCACAGATACGCAGTATTTT
TRBD1 NA TRBJ1-1 TRBV6-2/TRBV6-3 CASSPARGHTEAFF TGTGCCAGCAGCCCAGCCAGGGGGCACACTGAAGCTTTCTTT
NA NA TRBJ2-5 TRBV9 CASSPSAWEETQYF TGTGCCAGCAGCCCTAGCGCGTGGGAAGAGACCCAGTACTTC
TRBD1 NA TRBJ2-7 TRBV14 CASSQRQGSPYEQYF TGTGCCAGCAGCCAAAGACAGGGGTCCCCCTACGAGCAGTACTTC
NA NA TRBJ2-2 TRBV7-9 CASSFSGAANTGELFF TGTGCCAGCAGCTTCTCAGGGGCAGCGAACACCGGGGAGCTGTTTTTT
TRBD1 NA TRBJ2-3 TRBV27 CASSPGTGVDTQYF TGTGCCAGCAGCCCCGGGACAGGGGTAGATACGCAGTATTTT
NA once TRBJ2-1 TRBV5-5 CASSTRTDDNEQFF TGTGCCAGCAGCACCCGGACAGATGACAATGAGCAGTTCTTC
NA few TRBJ1-2 TRBV28 CASSLSFPNNYGYTF TGTGCCAGCAGTTTATCGTTCCCTAATAACTATGGCTACACCTTC
NA NA TRBJ2-7 TRBV4-1 CASSPIRENYHEQYF TGCGCCAGCAGCCCGATAAGGGAGAACTACCACGAGCAGTACTTC
TRBD2 NA TRBJ2-1 TRBV3-1/TRBV3-2 CASSQDPTSGSLDEQFF TGTGCCAGCAGCCAAGATCCCACTAGCGGGAGTTTGGATGAGCAGTTCTTC
TRBD1 NA TRBJ2-7 TRBV19 CASSIVGTGAYEQYF TGTGCCAGTAGTATAGTCGGGACAGGGGCCTACGAGCAGTACTTC
TRBD1 NA TRBJ1-3 TRBV11-2 CASSTGTVLNTIYF TGTGCCAGCAGCACCGGGACAGTCCTAAACACCATATATTTT
TRBD2 NA TRBJ2-1 TRBV5-4 CASSLPPSGIKEQFF TGTGCCAGCAGCTTACCCCCAAGCGGGATAAAGGAGCAGTTCTTC
TRBD2 NA TRBJ2-3 TRBV2 CASSEGLAPGADTQYF TGTGCCAGCAGTGAGGGACTAGCCCCAGGCGCAGATACGCAGTATTTT
TRBD2 NA TRBJ2-5 TRBV4-2 CASSQDYRLAGPQETQYF TGTGCCAGCAGCCAAGATTACCGACTAGCGGGGCCGCAAGAGACCCAGTACTTC
NA NA TRBJ2-7 TRBV28 CASSLPATGEQYF TGTGCCAGCAGCCTACCAGCCACGGGCGAGCAGTACTTC
NA NA TRBJ2-1 TRBV2 CASRAYNEQFF TGTGCCAGCAGAGCGTACAATGAGCAGTTCTTC
TRBD2 NA TRBJ2-5 TRBV5-1 CASSFSSGKETQYF TGCGCCAGCAGCTTTTCTAGCGGGAAAGAGACCCAGTACTTC
TRBD2 NA TRBJ2-1 TRBV12-3/TRBV12-4 CASSGEGQFF TGTGCCAGCAGTGGGGAGGGGCAGTTCTTC
TRBD2 NA TRBJ2-1 TRBV6-2/TRBV6-3 CASSGTSGYNEQFF TGTGCCAGCAGCGGGACTAGCGGGTACAATGAGCAGTTCTTC
NA few TRBJ1-6 TRBV5-1 CASSEIQGPGSPLHF TGCGCCAGCAGCGAAATACAGGGACCGGGTTCACCCCTCCACTTT
NA NA TRBJ2-3 TRBV5-1 CASSFPFSGNDPPGTQYF TGCGCCAGCAGCTTCCCGTTCAGCGGAAACGACCCTCCCGGTACGCAGTATTTT
TRBD1 NA TRBJ1-6 TRBV7-8 CASSLAGTGSSPLHF TGTGCCAGCAGCTTAGCCGGGACAGGGAGCTCACCCCTCCACTTT
NA NA TRBJ1-1 TRBV4-3 CASSQDQMNTEAFF TGCGCCAGCAGCCAAGATCAGATGAACACTGAAGCTTTCTTT
TRBD1 NA TRBJ2-3 TRBV29-1 CSVPDRADTQYF TGCAGCGTCCCCGACAGGGCAGATACGCAGTATTTT
TRBD2 NA TRBJ2-1 TRBV7-7 CASSYHSGGEQFF TGTGCCAGCAGCTACCATAGCGGGGGGGAGCAGTTCTTC